This TCR beta chain was identified in a study of blood T cells in healthy people across ages. In the study overall: About one barcoded beta molecule per two T cells came from capture by template switching.

Then a second PCR, running about 6 to 12 cycles, was carried out with a sample-barcoded 5' primer and a J-beta primer mix. Each CDR3 protein gets one entry after TCRdb re-called the 5' RACE reads with MiXCR. The sample gives approximately 880,000 distinct CDR3 sequences, roughly 43% of which show up once; under 15% is in the top ten. This clonotype appeared a few times. The target antigen is unknown. The study's findings and limits: Estimates based on one million T cells were treated as lower bounds. Both higher diversity and more naive CD4+ cells marked long-lived donors when set against aged donors.

The J segment lost 4 bases and the V segment lost 6 bases, leaving 8 bases of the junction unmatched. The CDR3 consists of 14 residues. The sequence was obtained from a man aged 25-40 years in good health. Sequences were obtained from blood. This chain connects TRBV12-3 or TRBV12-4 to TRBJ1-2, with 7 positions matching TRBD1. The chain's CDR3 is CASSFPGQTYGYTF. The CDR3 DNA reads TGTGCCAGCAGCTTCCCGGGACAGACCTATGGCTACACCTTC.